These 28 T cell receptor beta chains were sequenced from one sample in a study of blood T cells in healthy people across ages. The use of a sample-barcoded 5' primer and a J-beta primer mix characterized a second PCR of 7 to 11 cycles. TCRdb reprocessed the 5' RACE reads via MiXCR and lists one record per CDR3 protein. Of about 670,000 distinct CDR3 sequences in the sample, roughly 43% were seen once. The sequenced sample consisted of blood. The origin of the receptors is an older man in good health.

The chain is built from TRBV7-3 and TRBJ2-7, with 10 bases lining up with TRBD2. Germline V gives CDR1 SGHTA, CDR2 FQGTGA. V was clipped by 6 bases and J by 7 bases; unmatched bases: 12. The CDR3 runs to 15 residues. The chain's CDR3 is CASSPLAGAYNEQYF. The CDR3 region has the DNA TGTGCCAGCAGTCCCCTAGCGGGAGCTTACAATGAGCAGTACTTC.

The chain employs TRBV5-4 and TRBJ1-1, with D possibly matching TRBD1 (6 bases). The germline V and J ends were trimmed by 3 bases and 9 bases, with 18 bases remaining between them. This CDR3 spans 14 amino acids. Germline CDR1 is SGHNT and CDR2 is YYREEE (reference sequence). The CDR3 loop is CASSSTGHRGQAFF. As DNA, the CDR3 is TGTGCCAGCAGCTCAACGGGACACCGGGGGCAAGCTTTCTTT.

This rearrangement joins TRBV11-2 to TRBJ1-5; TRBD1 is a possible D gene (5 bases). This CDR3 is built from 16 residues. V shed 5 bases and J shed 7 bases, with 21 bases lying between them. Looked up from germline, CDR1 is SGHAT and CDR2 is FQNNGV. The CDR3 nucleotides read TGTGCCAGCAGCCCGGGTCGGAGGGGCGCAGGGCAGCCCCAGCATTTT. This translates into CASSPGRRGAGQPQHF.

This clonotype came up a few times. The CDR3 reads CASSDTSTDTQYF. CDR3 DNA sequence: TGCGCCAGCAGTGACACTAGCACAGATACGCAGTATTTT. The J gene is TRBJ2-3, the V gene TRBV10-1; D is undetermined. In germline, CDR1 is WNHNN, CDR2 SYGVQD (reference sequence). V was trimmed by 3 bases and J by 0 bases, leaving 4 bases between them. The CDR3 consists of 13 residues.

This clonotype turned up a few times. V is TRBV6-2 or TRBV6-3 and J is TRBJ1-2; D call uncertain. The CDR3 sequence is 15 residues long. Germline V gives CDR1 MNHEY, CDR2 SVGEGT. Trimming pared 7 bases from V and 3 bases from J, leaving 18 bases between. CDR3: CASTPSGRTYYGYTF. For the CDR3, the DNA is TGTGCCAGCACCCCCTCCGGCAGGACTTACTATGGCTACACCTTC.

V is TRBV4-3 and J is TRBJ2-1, with 7 nucleotides matching TRBD1. With 2 bases clipped from V and 2 bases from J, the junction kept 6 bases outside the gene matches. The CDR3 consists of 16 residues. CDR1 and CDR2 from the germline V gene are LGHNA and YSLEER. DNA for the CDR3: TGCGCCAGCAGCCAAAGCCATGGGACAGCCTACAATGAGCAGTTCTTC. It encodes CASSQSHGTAYNEQFF.

J is TRBJ2-1 and V is TRBV7-9; TRBD1 might be the D (5 bases). The germline CDR1 and CDR2 sequences are SEHNR and FQNEAQ (reference sequence). The CDR3 consists of 14 residues. V was trimmed by 7 bases and J by 3 bases, leaving 13 bases between them. DNA of the CDR3: TGTGCCAGCACTTTAGCTACAGGCTACAATGAGCAGTTCTTC. Protein sequence: CASTLATGYNEQFF.

With respect to this clonotype: This sequence may be a read error, since a much larger clone differs from it by one base. The CDR3 DNA follows: TGTGCCACCAGTCAAGCGGACAGCGGGGTGGCTAATGAGCAGTACTTC. Residues: CATSQADSGVANEQYF. The V gene is TRBV24-1, the J gene TRBJ2-5; a possible D gene is TRBD2 (7 bases). This CDR3 has 16 residues. Trimming took off 6 bases at V and 11 bases at J, with 27 bases between the two ends. In germline, CDR1 is KGHDR, CDR2 SFDVKD.

The chain links TRBV7-7 to TRBJ2-2, with a tentative D call TRBD2 (5 bases). The V gene's germline CDR1 is SSHAT and CDR2 FNYEAQ (reference sequence). This CDR3 spans 15 amino acids. Written as DNA, the CDR3 is TGTGCTAGCGCCCGCCGCCCGGGGAACACCGGGGAGCTGTTTTTT. Its protein is CASARRPGNTGELFF. Variable domain in full (rest from reference TRBV7-7 and TRBJ2-2): GAGVSQSPRYKVTKRGQDVTLRCDPISSHATLYWYQQALGQGPEFLTYFNYEAQPDKSGLPSDRFSAERPEGSISTLTIQRTEQRDSAMYRCASARRPGNTGELFFGEGSRLTVL.

The table lists this clonotype with many counts. The V and J genes are TRBV13 and TRBJ2-7; the D is unclear. The V end lost 0 bases, the J end lost 0 bases, and 12 bases lay between the germline ends. This CDR3 contains 16 residues. Germline CDR1 and CDR2: PRHDT and FYEKMQ (reference sequence). The DNA of the CDR3 is TGTGCCAGCAGCTTAGGAGTTGGGAAAAGCTCCTACGAGCAGTACTTC. This gives the protein CASSLGVGKSSYEQYF.

The chain combines TRBV21-1 with TRBJ2-3; the tabulated D call, TRBD1, remains unverified against the DNA. TRBV21-1 is shown as a pseudogene. The CDR3 length is 15 residues. The CDR3 region is CASSNGAGDLDTQYF. The CDR3, as DNA: TGTGCCAGCAGCAACGGGGCGGGGGATTTAGATACGCAGTATTTT.

The sample holds a few counts of this clonotype. DNA for the CDR3: TGTGCCAGCAGCTCCGAAGCCACCGTAGCGGATGAGCAGTTCTTC. Its protein is CASSSEATVADEQFF. The genes are TRBV7-2 and TRBJ2-1, with a weak D call TRBD2 (6 bases). The V gene's germline CDR1 is SGHTA and CDR2 FQGNSA. The V gene lost 4 bases and the J gene lost 8 bases, with 18 bases spanning the gap. The CDR3 is 15 amino acids.

The chain uses TRBV12-3 or TRBV12-4 and TRBJ1-2, with TRBD1 identical over 11 bases. V trimming: 4 bases; J trimming: 2 bases; junction bases outside the gene matches: 9. The CDR3 is made up of 17 amino acids. The CDR3 spells CASSSRDRGSANYGYTF. The CDR3 coding sequence is TGTGCCAGCAGTTCCCGGGACAGGGGGTCTGCCAACTATGGCTACACCTTC.

In this sample, this clonotype turned up many times. This sequence joins TRBV7-2 and TRBJ2-7; 8 nucleotides match TRBD2. J was trimmed by 0 bases and V by 8 bases; bases with no gene match: 6. Germline V CDR1 and CDR2: SGHTA, FQGNSA. This CDR3 has 14 residues. CDR3 in amino acids: CASGTSGGSYEQYF. The DNA for the CDR3 is TGTGCCAGCGGAACTAGCGGAGGCTCCTACGAGCAGTACTTC.

This chain links TRBV27 with TRBJ2-7, with D perhaps TRBD2 (6 bases). The CDR3 length is 13 residues. Deletions cut 0 bases from V and 9 bases from J, with 12 bases between. The germline gives CDR1 MNHEY, CDR2 SMNVEV (reference sequence). The CDR3, as DNA: TGTGCCAGCAGTTTATCGTTGGGGGGAAGGCAGTACTTC. Its translation: CASSLSLGGRQYF.

The chain carries TRBV9 and TRBJ2-2; weak D call: TRBD1 (6 bases). V lost 7 bases and J lost 2, with 15 bases in between. The CDR3 contains 15 residues. The germline V gene encodes CDR1 SGDLS and CDR2 YYNGEE. CDR3 residues: CASAQDSKNTGELFF. CDR3 sequence (DNA): TGTGCCAGCGCCCAGGACAGCAAAAACACCGGGGAGCTGTTTTTT.

This clonotype was picked up many times. The V and J genes are TRBV29-1 and TRBJ2-2, with TRBD1 matching 7 bases. The germline V gene has CDR1 SQVTM and CDR2 ANQGSEA. This CDR3 has 14 amino acids. J gave up 5 bases and V 7 bases, and 10 bases lay outside the gene matches. The CDR3 is CSAGVSGGTGELFF. DNA of the CDR3: TGCAGCGCTGGCGTCTCAGGGGGAACCGGGGAGCTGTTTTTT.

Many counts were recorded for this clonotype. The chain couples TRBV24-1 to TRBJ2-3; no firm D call. Germline-derived CDR1 and CDR2 are KGHDR and SFDVKD. With 2 bases removed from V and 0 bases from J, the gap between germline ends came to 2 bases. CDR3 length: 13 residues. This CDR3 is CATSDSSTDTQYF. The CDR3 DNA sequence: TGTGCCACCAGTGATTCTAGCACAGATACGCAGTATTTT.

The chain is built from TRBV20-1 and TRBJ2-5; 12 nucleotides match TRBD2. This CDR3 is 16 amino acids long. The V segment lost 2 bases and the J segment 9 bases; nucleotides outside the gene matches: 13. Germline V gives CDR1 DFQATT, CDR2 SNEGSKA (reference sequence). Written as DNA, the CDR3 is TGCAGTGCTAGACCGACTAGCGGGGGAGCAAAAGCGGCCCAGTACTTC. It encodes CSARPTSGGAKAAQYF.

In this sample, this clonotype turned up a few times. J is TRBJ2-4 and V is TRBV7-2; TRBD2 matches at 14 bases. The J call is uncertain, as TRBJ2-7 better fits the DNA end. The CDR3 spans 16 residues. Germline CDR1 is SGHTA and CDR2 is FQGNSA. The CDR3 DNA follows: TGTGCCAGCAGCTTGCGACTAGCGGGAGGGCGATACGAGCAGTACTTC. Translation gives CASSLRLAGGRYEQYF.

In its sample, this clonotype was seen many times. This chain connects TRBV29-1 to TRBJ2-7, with D uncertain. Per germline, CDR1 SQVTM and CDR2 ANQGSEA. This CDR3 spans 13 amino acids. Between the trimmed V and J ends, which lost 1 base and 4 bases, there was a span of 11 bases. CDR3 sequence: CSVEASPLYEQYF. CDR3 nucleotide sequence: TGCAGCGTTGAAGCCTCCCCACTTTACGAGCAGTACTTC.

The chain has TRBV20-1 and TRBJ2-3; 12 bases line up with TRBD2. Germline CDR1 is DFQATT and CDR2 is SNEGSKA (reference sequence). The V segment lost 4 bases and the J segment 2 bases; nucleotides outside the gene matches: 4. This CDR3 comprises 15 residues. DNA for the CDR3: TGCAGTGCTACCACTAGCGGGGGGATCACAGATACGCAGTATTTT. Translated, it gives CSATTSGGITDTQYF.

This clonotype has a handful of counts. V gene TRBV6-2 or TRBV6-3 combines with J gene TRBJ2-7; D remains ambiguous. Trimming took off 2 bases at V and 5 bases at J, with 19 bases between the two ends. CDR3 length: 16 amino acids. Germline lookup yields CDR1 MNHEY and CDR2 SVGEGT. CDR3 protein: CASSYRNTRTKDEQYF. The CDR3 DNA reads TGTGCCAGCAGTTACCGAAACACACGAACAAAGGACGAGCAGTACTTC.

V usage is TRBV5-1 and J usage is TRBJ1-1; D unresolved. The CDR3 is 14 residues long. Trimming removed 4 bases at V and 4 bases at J, with 14 bases between. Germline CDR1 reads SGHRS; CDR2 reads YFSETQ. The CDR3, as DNA: TGCGCCAGCAGCATAACGGGCGGGTCCACTGAAGCTTTCTTT. The encoded protein is CASSITGGSTEAFF.

V and J are TRBV4-2 and TRBJ2-5; D is possibly TRBD2 (6 bases). The tail of the sequence fits TRBJ2-7 better, so the J call may be wrong. The CDR3 is made up of 13 amino acids. CDR1 and CDR2 (germline): LGHNA, YNFKEQ. This CDR3 is CASSQGDWGEQYF. Here the CDR3 DNA reads TGTGCCAGCAGCCAAGGGGACTGGGGCGAGCAGTACTTC.

The chain carries TRBV10-2 and TRBJ1-4; maybe TRBD1 (5 bases). The CDR3 loop spans 14 amino acids. The germline V gene encodes CDR1 WSHSY and CDR2 SAAADI. Trimming cost V 2 bases and J 10 bases, with 14 bases left between them. The CDR3 coding sequence is TGCGCCAGCAGTGAGGCGGGGGGTCTGCGAAAACTGTTTTTT. Translation: CASSEAGGLRKLFF.

V is TRBV6-5 and J is TRBJ1-2, with 10 bases identical to TRBD1. Germline assignment: CDR1 MNHEY and CDR2 SVGAGI. This CDR3 region has 14 residues. V was pared by 0 bases and J by 8 bases, with 3 bases of the junction left unmatched. The DNA for the CDR3 is TGTGCCAGCAGTTACTCGTGGACAGGGGGAGGCTACACCTTC. Translation gives CASSYSWTGGGYTF.

This clonotype was found once. The chain recombines TRBV28 with TRBJ2-7; the D gene could be TRBD1 or TRBD2 (7 bases each). This CDR3 is built from 17 residues. V was trimmed by 5 bases and J by 2 bases, leaving 22 bases between them. Germline loops: CDR1 MDHEN, CDR2 SYDVKM. Here the CDR3 reads CASSNNNRGGAPYEQYF. Here the CDR3 DNA reads TGTGCCAGCAGTAACAATAACAGGGGAGGGGCCCCCTACGAGCAGTACTTC.